This note documents a single T cell receptor beta chain sequence. Its target is unknown. This record belongs to a study of cytotoxic CD8 clonotypes in ibrutinib-treated CLL. V shed 2 bases and J shed 4 bases, with 11 bases lying between them. This CDR3 is built from 14 residues. Germline V CDR1 and CDR2: MNHEY, SVGAGI. Overall study findings and caveats: Baseline levels were approached again at progression, after clonality had risen at ibrutinib response. Treatment left the uncommon public clonotypes either contracted or stable in frequency.

Only in-frame clones appear in the TCRdb table, and some are missing; sequencing was by immunoSEQ multiplex PCR. The sample has some 50,000 clones, about 70% seen once; the top ten hold around 13%. The source was PBMCs, collected after 12 months of ibrutinib treatment. The sequence derives from a human donor with chronic lymphocytic leukemia. The chain joins TRBV6-5 to TRBJ1-1; D is perhaps TRBD1 (5 bases). The CDR3 bases are TGTGCCAGCAGTTACGTTCCGGGGGGCACTGAAGCTTTCTTT. Translation: CASSYVPGGTEAFF.